Below, one TCR beta chain is given with its context. Reprocessing the 5' RACE reads, TCRdb reports a single entry for every CDR3 protein and omits DNA. This table lists over 110,000 distinct CDR3 sequences. This specimen comes from a study of monozygotic twins with inflammatory bowel disease. The CDR3 is 15 residues long. Source material: blood. The chain combines TRBV12-3 or TRBV12-4 with TRBJ2-2; TCRdb outputs TRBD2, but without DNA this stays unchecked. The sequence derives from a human donor with ulcerative colitis or Crohn's disease, or a healthy co-twin of an affected twin (not recorded which). CDR3 amino acids: CASSSWDFGPGELFF.